This is a list of T cell receptor beta chains from one sample in a study of blood T cell repertoires in COVID-19. Data came from immunoSEQ multiplex PCR; TCRdb stores just in-frame clones and leaves some out. This table holds 120,000 or so clones, 88% found once. The source material was peripheral blood. The receptors come from a man between 45 and 60 years old with acute or convalescent COVID-19. The CDR3 runs from the conserved cysteine through the conserved F or W. A D gene is named only where the DNA matches it firmly. Not all rows give a size; the values are once, few, many and, for expanded clones, a class.

clone_size j_call d_call v_call cdr3_aa cdr3_nt
- TRBJ1-4 - TRBV6-4 CASSARMGAAEKLFF TGTGCCAGCAGTGCCCGGATGGGGGCGGCGGAAAAACTGTTTTTT
- TRBJ2-3 - TRBV10-3 CAIGLAADTQYF TGTGCCATCGGTCTAGCCGCAGATACGCAGTATTTT
- TRBJ2-7 TRBD1 TRBV9 CASSVAGTGSHEQYF TGTGCCAGCAGCGTAGCTGGGACAGGGTCCCACGAGCAGTACTTC
- TRBJ2-2 TRBD1 TRBV11-3 CASSSTGSGELFF TGTGCCAGCAGCTCGACAGGGAGCGGGGAGCTGTTTTTT
- TRBJ1-1 TRBD1 TRBV4-3 CASSQVDRAGNTEAFF TGCGCCAGCAGCCAAGTTGACAGGGCGGGTAACACTGAAGCTTTCTTT
- TRBJ2-3 - TRBV21-1 CASSTRGEREGTDTQYF TGTGCCAGCAGCACAAGAGGGGAGCGGGAGGGCACAGATACGCAGTATTTT
- TRBJ2-7 - TRBV6-6 CASSSFRGEQYF TGTGCCAGCAGTTCCTTCCGAGGCGAGCAGTACTTC
once TRBJ2-3 - TRBV7-9 CASSLVGAGDTQYF TGTGCCAGCAGCTTAGTAGGAGCGGGCGATACGCAGTATTTT
- TRBJ1-4 - TRBV15 CATSRDLIRGGEKLFF TGTGCCACCAGCAGAGACCTGATCCGTGGCGGCGAAAAACTGTTTTTT
- TRBJ2-7 - TRBV24-1 CATSDATGTPYEQYF TGTGCCACCAGTGATGCTACAGGGACCCCTTACGAGCAGTACTTC
once TRBJ2-2 TRBD2 TRBV2 CASRPTSGRPGELFF TGTGCCAGCAGGCCGACTAGCGGGAGGCCCGGGGAGCTGTTTTTT
- TRBJ2-7 TRBD1 TRBV5-1 CASGQGAQYEQYF TGCGCCAGCGGACAGGGGGCGCAATACGAGCAGTACTTC
- TRBJ2-2 - TRBV11-2 CASSLAGIDTGELFF TGTGCCAGCAGCTTAGCAGGGATTGACACCGGGGAGCTGTTTTTT
- TRBJ2-1 TRBD2 TRBV18 CASSRGASGSWSYNEQFF TGTGCCAGCTCTAGGGGGGCTAGCGGGAGTTGGTCCTACAATGAGCAGTTCTTC
once TRBJ1-4 - TRBV6-2/TRBV6-3 CASSLSEHEKLFF TGTGCCAGCAGTTTGTCGGAGCATGAAAAACTGTTTTTT
- TRBJ2-7 - TRBV7-2 CASSSDWVSYEQYF TGTGCCAGCAGCTCCGACTGGGTCTCCTACGAGCAGTACTTC
- TRBJ1-2 TRBD1 TRBV7-8 CASSLDRGSGYTF TGTGCCAGCAGCTTAGACAGGGGCTCTGGCTACACCTTC
- TRBJ2-1 TRBD2 TRBV24-1 CATSDRRFSSGRGTYNEQFF TGTGCCACCAGTGATAGGCGATTCTCTAGCGGGAGGGGGACCTACAATGAGCAGTTCTTC
- TRBJ2-3 TRBD2 TRBV6-5 CASSYLLTSVPDTQYF TGTGCCAGCAGTTACCTCCTGACTAGCGTCCCAGATACGCAGTATTTT
- TRBJ2-1 - TRBV10-3 CAISEMPSFAGKDEQFF TGTGCCATCAGTGAGATGCCCTCATTCGCGGGAAAGGATGAGCAGTTCTTC
- TRBJ2-7 TRBD2 TRBV10-3 CAISEGTSGRIFYEQYF TGTGCCATCAGTGAGGGGACTAGCGGGAGGATCTTCTACGAGCAGTACTTC
few TRBJ2-1 TRBD2 TRBV6-5 CASSYNGGGSNEQFF TGTGCCAGCAGTTACAATGGCGGGGGTAGCAATGAGCAGTTCTTC
- TRBJ2-7 - TRBV11-3 CASSLGSGLYEQYF TGTGCCAGCAGCTTAGGTAGCGGCCTCTACGAGCAGTACTTC
- TRBJ1-6 TRBD1 TRBV7-2 CASSLEGAFNSPLHF TGTGCCAGCAGCTTAGAGGGGGCTTTCAATTCACCCCTCCACTTT
- TRBJ1-1 - TRBV18 CASSPQGGTNTEAFF TGTGCCAGCTCACCACAGGGAGGGACGAACACTGAAGCTTTCTTT